The rows below give T cell receptor beta chains drawn from one sample of a study of blood T cell repertoires in COVID-19. Here immunoSEQ multiplex PCR was the method, and the copy in TCRdb shows in-frame clones only, minus some. The table lists 25,000 to 35,000 clones, 88% of them singletons, with around 8% in the top ten. The sequencing input was peripheral blood. Every receptor here comes from a man in his 60s with COVID-19, enrolled during active disease. Both conserved end residues are part of each CDR3. The D gene is left open where the match is weak. Part of the rows lack a size; the others show once, few, many or a class for expanded clones.

j_call d_call clone_size v_call cdr3_nt cdr3_aa
TRBJ1-1 - - TRBV3-1/TRBV3-2 TGTGCCAGCAGCCAGCATTCGGGGGGGGCAGGCACTGAAGCTTTCTTT CASSQHSGGAGTEAFF
TRBJ1-6 TRBD1 - TRBV5-1 TGCGCCAGCAGCTTTACTGGACAGGGGGAAAATTCACCCCTCCACTTT CASSFTGQGENSPLHF
TRBJ1-2 - - TRBV20-1 TGCAGTGCCCAGCGCGCTTATGGCTACACCTTC CSAQRAYGYTF
TRBJ1-2 TRBD1 - TRBV9 TGTGCCAGCACGGCTGGACAGGGATCCTATGGCTACACCTTC CASTAGQGSYGYTF
TRBJ1-1 TRBD1 - TRBV18 TGTGCCAGCTCACTCCGGGACAGGGCTGAAGCTTTCTTT CASSLRDRAEAFF
TRBJ2-7 TRBD1 few TRBV5-5 TGTGCCAGCAGCTTCTGGGACAGGGTAGACGAGCAGTACTTC CASSFWDRVDEQYF
TRBJ2-2 - - TRBV5-1 TGCGCCAGCAGCTTGGCCGCCAGGGTCGATAGCACCGGGGAGCTGTTTTTT CASSLAARVDSTGELFF
TRBJ2-1 TRBD2 - TRBV20-1 TGCAGTGCTAGTGGGACTAGCGGGAGAGGGGATTACAATGAGCAGTTCTTC CSASGTSGRGDYNEQFF
TRBJ1-5 - - TRBV18 TGTGCCAGCGCGCTTGAGGGAGGCAATCAGCCCCAGCATTTT CASALEGGNQPQHF
TRBJ2-1 - - TRBV7-2 TGTGCCAGCAGCCTGACTCCCGGGGACAATGAGCAGTTCTTC CASSLTPGDNEQFF
TRBJ2-3 TRBD2 - TRBV2 TGTGCCAGCAGCGCCTCCCCGGGACTAGCACCAGATACGCAGTATTTT CASSASPGLAPDTQYF
TRBJ2-3 TRBD2 - TRBV15 TGTGCCACCAGCAGAGAGGCGGCGGTGGGAGGGACAGATACGCAGTATTTT CATSREAAVGGTDTQYF
TRBJ2-2 TRBD2 - TRBV18 TGTGCCAGCTCGCCCCCTAGCGGGGGCACCGGGGAGCTGTTTTTT CASSPPSGGTGELFF
TRBJ2-5 TRBD1 few TRBV6-5 TGTGCCAGCAGATCTCAGGGGGCGCGGCAGGAGACCCAGTACTTC CASRSQGARQETQYF
TRBJ1-5 - - TRBV28 TGTGCCAGCAGTTTAGGACTTCGGCAGGGAGGGTCGAAAAGCAATCAGCCCCAGCATTTT CASSLGLRQGGSKSNQPQHF
TRBJ2-1 TRBD1 - TRBV18 TGTGCCAGCTCACCGGACAGGGGGACCTACAATGAGCAGTTCTTC CASSPDRGTYNEQFF
TRBJ2-3 TRBD1 - TRBV18 TGTGCCAGCTCACTCACAGGGGATCTCACAGATACGCAGTATTTT CASSLTGDLTDTQYF
TRBJ1-3 - - TRBV6-5 TGTGCCAGCAAAAGCGGCAACTCTGGAAACACCATATATTTT CASKSGNSGNTIYF
TRBJ1-3 - - TRBV29-1 TGCAGCGCAGGCGAAGGGAGGAACTCTGGAAACACCATATATTTT CSAGEGRNSGNTIYF
TRBJ1-1 - - TRBV27 TGTGCCAGCAGTACCCGAAGGGAGAGTGAAGCTTTCTTT CASSTRRESEAFF
TRBJ2-2 TRBD2 - TRBV5-1 TGCGCCAGCAGCTTACGGGGGGTTTATATCGGGGAGCTGTTTTTT CASSLRGVYIGELFF
TRBJ1-1 TRBD1 - TRBV28 TGTGCCAGCAGTTTATGGGCGGACAGGGGAGGGGAAGCTTTCTTT CASSLWADRGGEAFF
TRBJ2-4 TRBD2 - TRBV7-9 TGTGCCAGCAGCCACCCGTATAAGGGACTAGCGTCAGACATTCAGTACTTC CASSHPYKGLASDIQYF
TRBJ2-3 TRBD2 - TRBV28 TGTGCCAGCAGTACACATAGCGGGAGGGCCGGAACAGATACGCAGTATTTT CASSTHSGRAGTDTQYF